The next 30 T cell receptor beta chains were all read from a single sample in a study of cytomegalovirus exposure and HLA in healthy donors. The PCR employed 60 Vbeta primers together with 13 Jbeta primers. The repertoire was sequenced with immunoSEQ multiplex PCR; TCRdb's copy has only in-frame clones and lacks some. The table records 150,000 or so clones, 80% of them present only once. Material for sequencing was PBMCs. The receptor source for this set is a woman aged 40-49 years in good health and CMV-seropositive.

The chain recombines TRBV7-3 with TRBJ2-4, with D tentatively TRBD2 (6 bases). The V end lost 1 base, the J end lost 7 bases, and 11 bases lay between the germline ends. The CDR3 runs 14 residues. Germline V gives CDR1 SGHTA, CDR2 FQGTGA. The CDR3 nucleotides read TGTGCCAGCAGCTTAAGCTCAAGCGGGAACATTCAGTACTTC. It encodes CASSLSSSGNIQYF.

The gene calls are TRBV11-3 and TRBJ1-4, with 10 bases matching TRBD1. V lost 8 bases to trimming and J lost 7 bases; unmatched junction nucleotides: 10. Looked up from germline, CDR1 is SGHNT and CDR2 is YENEEA. The CDR3 consists of 15 residues. The CDR3, as DNA: TGTGCCAGCCAACCGCCGGGACAGGGGACTGAAAAACTGTTTTTT. Translated, it gives CASQPPGQGTEKLFF.

The chain uses TRBV2 and TRBJ1-2, with D perhaps matching TRBD1 (5 bases). V dropped 6 bases and J dropped 0 bases, with 8 bases sitting between them. The CDR3 extends over 13 amino acids. Per germline, CDR1 SNHLY and CDR2 FYNNEI. The CDR3 sequence: CASRGTSNYGYTF. The CDR3 coding sequence is TGTGCCAGCAGGGGGACTTCTAACTATGGCTACACCTTC.

The chain uses TRBV5-4 and TRBJ1-2; D might be TRBD1 (6 bases). Germline-derived CDR1 and CDR2 are SGHNT and YYREEE (reference sequence). This CDR3 has 15 residues. The V and J ends lost 1 base and 7 bases respectively, with 17 bases between them. The CDR3 spells CASSLSGQLGGGYTF. The CDR3 DNA reads as TGTGCCAGCAGCTTGAGCGGACAGCTTGGAGGTGGCTACACCTTC.

This chain links TRBV5-4 with TRBJ2-5; D unclear. The CDR3 runs 14 residues. Between the trimmed V and J ends, which lost 0 bases and 2 bases, there was a span of 8 bases. CDR1 is SGHNT, CDR2 YYREEE, per germline (reference sequence). CDR3 sequence: CASSLAAGQETQYF. The DNA for the CDR3 is TGTGCCAGCAGCTTGGCTGCAGGTCAAGAGACCCAGTACTTC.

V and J are TRBV5-4 and TRBJ2-5; 12 positions agree with TRBD2. V was clipped by 5 bases and J by 0 bases; unmatched bases: 17. This CDR3 contains 20 residues. Germline lookup yields CDR1 SGHNT and CDR2 YYREEE (reference sequence). CDR3 region: CASRGDQKLAGGHYQETQYF. CDR3 DNA sequence: TGTGCCAGCAGGGGCGATCAAAAACTAGCGGGAGGCCATTACCAAGAGACCCAGTACTTC.

This rearrangement joins TRBV28 to TRBJ2-7; D possibly corresponds to TRBD2 (6 bases). CDR1 is MDHEN and CDR2 is SYDVKM in the germline V gene. The V and J ends lost 8 bases and 3 bases respectively, with 17 bases between them. The CDR3 length is 14 residues. For the CDR3, the DNA is TGTGCCAGCGGAGCAAGCGGGCAATACTACGAGCAGTACTTC. This encodes CASGASGQYYEQYF.

The gene calls are TRBV4-2 and TRBJ1-2; D unclear. V lost 2 bases, J lost 6 bases, and 10 bases lay in between. Germline CDR1 LGHNA, CDR2 YNFKEQ. The CDR3 extends over 13 amino acids. CDR3 sequence reads: CASSQLGADGYTF. As DNA, the CDR3 is TGTGCCAGCAGCCAATTGGGAGCTGATGGCTACACCTTC.

A single count supports this clone. The chain links TRBV27 to TRBJ2-1; 8 positions match TRBD2. Per the germline V gene, CDR1 is MNHEY and CDR2 is SMNVEV (reference sequence). The ends lost 5 bases at V and 6 bases at J; junction bases unmatched: 12. The length of the CDR3 is 16 residues. The CDR3 DNA is TGTGCCAGCAGTGCTCGAGGTCTTAGCGGGGCCAATGAGCAGTTCTTC. This translates into CASSARGLSGANEQFF.

V gene TRBV11-2 combines with J gene TRBJ2-1, with 10 bases lining up with TRBD2. The trim removed 1 base at V and 0 bases at J, leaving 6 bases unmatched. The CDR3 has 18 residues. From germline, CDR1 is SGHAT and CDR2 FQNNGV. For the CDR3, the DNA is TGTGCCAGCAGCTTAGTGACTAGCGGGTTTAGCTCCTACAATGAGCAGTTCTTC. This encodes CASSLVTSGFSSYNEQFF.

The rearrangement joins TRBV30 to TRBJ2-3; a possible D gene is TRBD1 (5 bases). In germline, CDR1 is GTSNPN, CDR2 SVGIG (reference sequence). CDR3 size: 14 residues. Trimming took 4 bases from V and 9 from J, leaving 20 bases between them. CDR3 in DNA: TGTGCCTGGACCCCCCCCACCCTCAAGGGGACGCAGTATTTT. Translation gives CAWTPPTLKGTQYF. Variable domain in full (rest from reference TRBV30 and TRBJ2-3): SQTIHQWPATLVQPVGSPLSLECTVEGTSNPNLYWYRQAAGRGLQLLFYSVGIGQISSEVPQNLSASRPQDRQFILSSKKLLLSDSGFYLCAWTPPTLKGTQYFGPGTRLTVL.

With respect to this clone: The same CDR3 arises from other DNA sequences in this sample as well. The rearrangement uses TRBV18 and TRBJ2-2, with D perhaps matching TRBD1 (6 bases). CDR1 KGHSH and CDR2 LQKENI come from the germline V gene. CDR3 length: 14 amino acids. With 3 bases removed from V and 1 base from J, the gap between germline ends came to 6 bases. The CDR3 loop reads CASSPRGNTGELFF. The CDR3 DNA reads TGTGCCAGCTCACCCAGGGGGAACACCGGGGAGCTGTTTTTT.

Only a few counts were recorded for this clone. The chain employs TRBV11-2 and TRBJ2-5, with 10 bases identical to TRBD2. The CDR3 extends over 15 amino acids. Looked up from germline, CDR1 is SGHAT and CDR2 is FQNNGV. J lost 2 bases, V lost 7 bases, and 7 bases had no gene match. CDR3 loop: CASTERTSGQETQYF. CDR3 DNA: TGTGCCAGCACCGAACGGACTAGCGGACAAGAGACCCAGTACTTC.

The chain combines TRBV5-1 with TRBJ2-2; the D gene is possibly TRBD2 (6 bases). This CDR3 region has 16 residues. In germline, CDR1 is SGHRS, CDR2 YFSETQ. Trimming took 0 bases from V and 0 from J, leaving 9 bases between them. In DNA, the CDR3 is TGCGCCAGCAGCTTGGTGCGGGGTTCGAACACCGGGGAGCTGTTTTTT. Encoded protein: CASSLVRGSNTGELFF.

The rearrangement uses TRBV6-5 and TRBJ1-2; TRBD1 matches 7 bases. V was clipped by 5 bases and J by 7 bases; unmatched bases: 7. The CDR3 is 13 residues long. From germline, CDR1 is MNHEY and CDR2 SVGAGI. The CDR3: CASSNDRAVGYTF. CDR3 coding DNA: TGTGCCAGCAGTAACGACAGGGCGGTTGGCTACACCTTC.

The J gene is TRBJ1-5, the V gene TRBV28; 9 nucleotides match TRBD1. The germline gives CDR1 MDHEN, CDR2 SYDVKM. The V segment lost 7 bases and the J segment 4 bases; nucleotides outside the gene matches: 5. The CDR3 extends over 14 amino acids. The CDR3 is CASKQGQGNQPQHF. CDR3 DNA: TGTGCCAGCAAACAGGGACAGGGAAATCAGCCCCAGCATTTT.

This clone was recorded once. This rearrangement joins TRBV7-8 to TRBJ1-1; a possible D gene is TRBD1 (5 bases). The V gene lost 6 bases and the J gene lost 7 bases, with 15 bases spanning the gap. CDR1 and CDR2 (germline): SGHVS, FQNEAQ. The CDR3 totals 13 residues. CDR3 region: CASRLGGTYEAFF. In DNA form, the CDR3 reads TGTGCCAGCAGGCTCGGAGGGACCTATGAAGCTTTCTTT.

The V call is TRBV18, the J call TRBJ1-1, with 7 positions matching TRBD1. The CDR3 loop spans 15 amino acids. Trimming at V came to 3 bases and at J to 2 bases, leaving 6 bases not matched to a gene. The germline V gene has CDR1 KGHSH and CDR2 LQKENI. The CDR3 sequence: CASSPGQSINTEAFF. For the CDR3, the DNA is TGTGCCAGCTCACCGGGACAGTCAATTAACACTGAAGCTTTCTTT.

The V and J genes are TRBV13 and TRBJ2-3; possible D gene TRBD2, 5 bases. Per the germline V gene, CDR1 is PRHDT and CDR2 is FYEKMQ (reference sequence). Trimming took off 0 bases at V and 3 bases at J, with 10 bases between the two ends. This CDR3 contains 15 residues. The CDR3 coding sequence is TGTGCCAGCAGCTTAGGGGGAGTGGGAACAGATACGCAGTATTTT. It encodes CASSLGGVGTDTQYF.

This chain links TRBV2 with TRBJ1-5, with D perhaps matching TRBD1 (5 bases). The V gene lost 6 bases and the J gene lost 3 bases, with 15 bases spanning the gap. This CDR3 has 15 amino acids. CDR1 and CDR2 from the germline V gene are SNHLY and FYNNEI. CDR3 loop: CASRGEQVPNQPQHF. For the CDR3, the DNA is TGTGCCAGCAGGGGCGAACAGGTCCCCAATCAGCCCCAGCATTTT.

This chain connects TRBV5-1 to TRBJ1-1; TRBD1 matches at 8 bases. This CDR3 spans 13 amino acids. CDR1 is SGHRS and CDR2 is YFSETQ in the germline V gene. J was trimmed by 4 bases and V by 3 bases; bases with no gene match: 2. CDR3 loop: CASSYTGGTEAFF. CDR3 nucleotide sequence: TGCGCCAGCAGCTACACAGGGGGCACTGAAGCTTTCTTT.

The chain combines TRBV27 with TRBJ2-1, with 11 positions matching TRBD2. The germline gives CDR1 MNHEY, CDR2 SMNVEV (reference sequence). Trimming cost V 5 bases and J 4 bases; bases outside gene matches: 7. The CDR3 has 16 amino acids. In nucleotides, the CDR3 is TGTGCCAGCAGTAGAACTAGCGGGAGTTCGTACAATGAGCAGTTCTTC. Protein product: CASSRTSGSSYNEQFF.

The genes are TRBV6-5 and TRBJ1-1; D unclear. CDR1 and CDR2 from the germline V gene are MNHEY and SVGAGI. V lost 7 bases and J lost 6, with 12 bases in between. The CDR3 runs 12 residues. In DNA form, the CDR3 reads TGTGCCAGCAAAGGCCTAGAGTCTGAAGCTTTCTTT. Its protein is CASKGLESEAFF.

The chain recombines TRBV28 with TRBJ2-2; D uncertain. The germline V and J ends were trimmed by 6 bases and 5 bases, with 7 bases remaining between them. This CDR3 has 12 residues. Germline V gene sequence: CDR1 MDHEN, CDR2 SYDVKM. The CDR3 DNA is TGTGCCAGCAGACGAGGTACCGGGGAGCTGTTTTTT. Translation gives CASRRGTGELFF.

The chain links TRBV7-2 to TRBJ2-7; TRBD2 agrees at 7 bases. V lost 2 bases and J lost 1; bases outside the gene matches: 5. Germline V gene sequence: CDR1 SGHTA, CDR2 FQGNSA. The CDR3 runs to 15 residues. CDR3 sequence reads: CASSLTPGGSYEQYF. CDR3 bases: TGTGCCAGCAGCTTAACCCCGGGAGGATCCTACGAGCAGTACTTC.

V is TRBV6-6 and J is TRBJ1-5; D may be TRBD1 (6 bases). This CDR3 spans 13 amino acids. V was trimmed by 4 bases and J by 5 bases, leaving 9 bases between them. Germline V gene lookup returns CDR1 MNHNY and CDR2 SVGAGI (reference sequence). The CDR3 protein is CASSLTGDQPQHF. As DNA, the CDR3 is TGTGCCAGCAGTTTGACAGGAGATCAGCCCCAGCATTTT.

The chain has TRBV14 and TRBJ1-4; 8 bases map to TRBD1. The CDR3 spans 15 residues. Germline V CDR1 and CDR2: SGHDN, FVKESK. Unmatched junction bases numbered 4, after V lost 4 bases and J lost 3 bases. CDR3 protein: CASSLQQGANEKLFF. CDR3 sequence (DNA): TGTGCCAGCAGCCTTCAACAGGGGGCTAATGAAAAACTGTTTTTT.

The J gene is TRBJ2-7, the V gene TRBV9; D not certain. V lost 0 bases and J lost 3, with 13 bases in between. Looked up from germline, CDR1 is SGDLS and CDR2 is YYNGEE. The CDR3 extends over 15 amino acids. DNA for the CDR3: TGTGCCAGCAGCGTAGCTTGGAGTTCCAACTACGAGCAGTACTTC. Residues: CASSVAWSSNYEQYF.

The chain recombines TRBV6-1 with TRBJ1-5; unclear D gene. The germline V gene has CDR1 MNHNS and CDR2 SASEGT. Trimming left V 6 bases short and J 6 bases short, with 15 bases between. The CDR3 loop spans 14 amino acids. DNA for the CDR3: TGTGCCAGCAGGCCCCGCGGGATGGGTCAGCCCCAGCATTTT. It is translated as CASRPRGMGQPQHF.

V and J are TRBV2 and TRBJ1-4; D not certain. This CDR3 region has 14 residues. Germline V CDR1 and CDR2: SNHLY, FYNNEI. Trimming removed 4 bases at V and 0 bases at J, with 6 bases between. CDR3 nucleotide sequence: TGTGCCAGCAGTGGCCAGACAACTAATGAAAAACTGTTTTTT. This gives the protein CASSGQTTNEKLFF.